The rows below give T cell receptor beta chains drawn from one sample of a study of T cells in Graves' hyperthyroidism and ophthalmopathy. MiXCR, applied by TCRdb to the multiplex PCR reads, yields one record per CDR3 protein. Of some 620,000 distinct CDR3 sequences in the sample, around 15% are singletons; the top ten hold 3.5% to 4%. What was sequenced was blood. These receptors originate from a woman between 25 and 40 years old with Graves' hyperthyroidism. The CDR3 runs from the conserved cysteine through the conserved F or W. The order of the fields is clone size, V gene, D gene, J gene, CDR3 protein, CDR3 DNA. The D gene is left open where the match is weak. The size field is filled for only some rows; it gives once, few, many or a size class.

-	TRBV27	TRBD1	TRBJ1-4	CASSLGQGIEKLFF	TGTGCCAGCAGCCTCGGACAGGGGATTGAAAAACTGTTTTTT
many	TRBV7-3	TRBD2	TRBJ2-1	CASSLSGSLDEQFF	TGTGCCAGCAGCTTAAGCGGGAGTTTGGATGAGCAGTTCTTC
many	TRBV29-1	TRBD1	TRBJ1-1	CSVARDRGTEAFF	TGCAGCGTTGCAAGAGACAGGGGCACTGAAGCTTTCTTT
few	TRBV13	TRBD2	TRBJ2-7	CASSAGTTLYEQYF	TGTGCCAGCAGCGCCGGGACTACCCTCTACGAGCAGTACTTC
few	TRBV6-2/TRBV6-3	TRBD2	TRBJ2-1	CASSYGGLDSNEQFF	TGTGCCAGCAGTTACGGGGGACTAGATTCCAATGAGCAGTTCTTC
many	TRBV18	TRBD1	TRBJ2-7	CASSPDRALAYEQYF	TGTGCCAGCTCTCCCGACAGGGCCCTCGCCTACGAGCAGTACTTC
-	TRBV27	TRBD2	TRBJ2-1	CASTGAGGPYNEQFF	TGTGCCAGCACCGGAGCGGGAGGCCCCTACAATGAGCAGTTCTTC
-	TRBV5-6	TRBD2	TRBJ2-1	CASSWGTSGTWEQFF	TGTGCCAGCAGCTGGGGGACTAGCGGGACGTGGGAGCAGTTCTTC
few	TRBV6-1	-	TRBJ2-7	CASTQPSHTYEQYF	TGTGCCAGCACCCAGCCCTCTCACACCTACGAGCAGTACTTC
-	TRBV15	TRBD1	TRBJ1-1	CATSREAGGRVNTEAFF	TGTGCCACCAGCAGAGAAGCAGGGGGCAGGGTGAACACTGAAGCTTTCTTT
once	TRBV29-1	-	TRBJ2-3	CSVAGGGGTQYF	TGCAGCGTTGCTGGAGGGGGAGGTACGCAGTATTTT
many	TRBV2	-	TRBJ2-1	CASSEELSSYNEQFF	TGTGCCAGCAGTGAGGAACTGAGCTCCTACAATGAGCAGTTCTTC
few	TRBV24-1	TRBD1	TRBJ1-5	CATSDPTGDGNQPQHF	TGTGCCACCAGTGATCCAACAGGGGATGGCAATCAGCCCCAGCATTTT
-	TRBV5-1	TRBD1	TRBJ2-1	CASSWMSGQGNEQFF	TGCGCCAGCAGCTGGATGTCCGGACAGGGGAATGAGCAGTTCTTC
many	TRBV28	-	TRBJ2-5	CASSVRGETQYF	TGTGCCAGCAGTGTAAGGGGGGAGACCCAGTACTTC
-	TRBV18	-	TRBJ1-5	CASSMGSGTSGQPQHF	TGTGCCAGCTCCATGGGGTCAGGGACCTCCGGTCAGCCCCAGCATTTT
-	TRBV7-9	-	TRBJ2-5	CASSLLGAFGETQYF	TGTGCCAGCAGCTTACTTGGAGCATTCGGGGAGACCCAGTACTTC